One and the same sample provided the 21 T cell receptor beta chains below, sequenced in a study of blood T cells in healthy people across ages. Then a second PCR, running roughly 6 to 12 cycles, was carried out with a sample-barcoded 5' primer and a J-beta primer mix. TCRdb processed the 5' RACE reads anew with MiXCR; each CDR3 protein has one entry. Of roughly 2 million distinct CDR3 sequences detected, roughly 49% appear once; the ten largest clones hold roughly 2%. The material sequenced was blood. These TCRs come from a woman in her thirties or forties in good health.

This clonotype occurred many times. The rearrangement uses TRBV20-1 and TRBJ2-1, with 12 positions matching TRBD2. V shed 6 bases and J 4 bases; nucleotides not matched to a gene: 4. The germline V gene encodes CDR1 DFQATT and CDR2 SNEGSKA (reference sequence). The CDR3 is 14 amino acids. CDR3 bases: TGCAGTGCAAAGACTAGCGGGGGATACAATGAGCAGTTCTTC. Encoded protein: CSAKTSGGYNEQFF.

This chain links TRBV7-2 with TRBJ2-3, with D perhaps matching TRBD1 (6 bases). V lost 4 bases, J lost 1 base, and 9 bases lay in between. Germline CDR1 reads SGHTA; CDR2 reads FQGNSA. The CDR3 has 14 amino acids. CDR3 nucleotide sequence: TGTGCCAGCAGCTCCTGGACAGGCACAGATACGCAGTATTTT. Amino acid sequence: CASSSWTGTDTQYF.

The chain uses TRBV29-1 and TRBJ2-3; a weak D match, TRBD1 (6 bases). The CDR3 loop spans 13 amino acids. V shed 7 bases and J shed 1 base, with 12 bases lying between them. Germline loops: CDR1 SQVTM, CDR2 ANQGSEA. The CDR3 DNA sequence: TGCAGCGCTGGCCGACAGGGCACAGATACGCAGTATTTT. Its protein product is CSAGRQGTDTQYF.

This sequence joins TRBV4-1 and TRBJ2-5; D is ambiguous. Germline CDR1 and CDR2: MGHRA and YSYEKL. This CDR3 has 17 amino acids. The germline V and J ends were trimmed by 1 base and 3 bases, with 18 bases remaining between them. CDR3 residues: CASSQGRLRALEETQYF. The CDR3 DNA follows: TGCGCCAGCAGCCAAGGGCGCCTCCGGGCCCTCGAAGAGACCCAGTACTTC.

V is TRBV5-1 and J is TRBJ2-1; 9 bases align to TRBD1. The junction had 11 bases not matched to a gene; V was cut back by 4 bases and J by 6 bases. This CDR3 contains 16 residues. Germline values: CDR1 SGHRS, CDR2 YFSETQ. This CDR3 reads CASSRTGGTGSNEQFF. The DNA for the CDR3 is TGCGCCAGCAGCAGGACCGGCGGGACAGGGAGCAATGAGCAGTTCTTC.

The chain combines TRBV28 with TRBJ1-1; D may be TRBD1 (5 bases). V lost 7 bases to trimming and J lost 1 base, with 16 bases between them. The germline CDR1 and CDR2 sequences are MDHEN and SYDVKM. The CDR3 has 15 amino acids. The CDR3 DNA reads TGTGCCAGCACCCTCCCGGGGCAGAAGAACACTGAAGCTTTCTTT. It is translated as CASTLPGQKNTEAFF.

This clonotype appeared a few times. This chain uses TRBV29-1 with TRBJ2-1, with a tentative D call TRBD1 (6 bases). Germline CDR1 SQVTM, CDR2 ANQGSEA. The CDR3 has 17 amino acids. Trimming took 4 bases from V and 2 from J, leaving 21 bases between them. CDR3 region: CSVVPLGGWGPYNEQFF. DNA of the CDR3: TGCAGCGTTGTACCCCTTGGGGGCTGGGGGCCCTACAATGAGCAGTTCTTC.

Points on this clonotype: Relative to the germline gene, one junction end is altered; a read error may explain this. This chain links TRBV27 with TRBJ2-1, with a weak D call TRBD2 (7 bases). CDR1 MNHEY and CDR2 SMNVEV come from the germline V gene (reference sequence). The CDR3 runs to 16 residues. CDR3 nucleotide sequence: TGTGCCAGCAGCCGACTTGGGGGGGCCCGGGGTGATGAGCGGTTCTTC. Residues: CASSRLGGARGDERFF.

The J gene is TRBJ2-3, the V gene TRBV24-1, with 7 nucleotides matching TRBD2. Trimming cost V 4 bases and J 3 bases; bases outside gene matches: 9. This CDR3 spans 16 amino acids. Germline V gives CDR1 KGHDR, CDR2 SFDVKD. The CDR3 DNA sequence: TGTGCCACCAGTGACAATCTAGCGGTCCTAACAGATACGCAGTATTTT. Its protein product is CATSDNLAVLTDTQYF.

The rearrangement joins TRBV7-2 to TRBJ2-4; TRBD1 aligns across 9 bases. The germline CDR1 and CDR2 sequences are SGHTA and FQGNSA. V was clipped by 6 bases and J by 6 bases; unmatched bases: 6. The CDR3 runs 14 residues. CDR3 region: CASSDRGARNIQYF. CDR3 sequence (DNA): TGTGCCAGCAGTGACAGGGGGGCGAGAAACATTCAGTACTTC.

The genes are TRBV29-1 and TRBJ2-4; D possibly matches TRBD1 or TRBD2 (6 bases each). With the DNA end fitting TRBJ2-7 better, the J assignment may be wrong. The CDR3 spans 14 residues. Germline values: CDR1 SQVTM, CDR2 ANQGSEA. CDR3 nucleotide sequence: TGCAGCGTTTTGGGGGAGGCAGGGGTCGGCGAGCAGTACTTC. It encodes CSVLGEAGVGEQYF.

This clonotype was seen a handful of times. J is TRBJ1-2 and V is TRBV10-3; D is possibly TRBD1 (5 bases). Trimming took 5 bases from V and 4 from J, leaving 14 bases between them. CDR1 and CDR2 (germline): ENHRY, SYGVKD. The CDR3 spans 14 residues. Written as DNA, the CDR3 is TGTGCCATCAGTAAACCGACAGAGCTCTATGGCTACACCTTC. Its translation: CAISKPTELYGYTF.

This clonotype has just a few counts. The gene calls are TRBV6-5 and TRBJ2-1, with 7 positions matching TRBD2. CDR3 length: 11 amino acids. CDR1 is MNHEY and CDR2 is SVGAGI in the germline V gene. V trimming: 6 bases; J trimming: 9 bases; junction bases outside the gene matches: 2. The CDR3 spells CASRSGGEQFF. CDR3 bases: TGTGCCAGCAGGTCGGGGGGTGAGCAGTTCTTC.

The chain links TRBV7-9 to TRBJ1-1, with a weak D call TRBD1 (5 bases). The CDR3 is made up of 16 amino acids. The V gene's germline CDR1 is SEHNR and CDR2 FQNEAQ (reference sequence). Trimming pared 4 bases from V and 3 bases from J, leaving 18 bases between. The CDR3 bases are TGTGCCAGCAGCTGGGGGGGACGGATCCTGGACACTGAAGCTTTCTTT. Its translation: CASSWGGRILDTEAFF.

This chain connects TRBV5-1 to TRBJ2-7; the match to TRBD1 covers 8 bases. CDR1 and CDR2 from the germline V gene are SGHRS and YFSETQ. CDR3 length: 14 residues. Trimming took 4 bases from V and 1 from J; bases not matched to a gene: 4. The chain's CDR3 is CASSVWDRSYEQYF. The CDR3 DNA sequence: TGCGCCAGCAGCGTTTGGGACAGGTCCTACGAGCAGTACTTC.

This clonotype was counted between two and nine times. This rearrangement joins TRBV7-2 to TRBJ1-4, with D possibly being TRBD1 (6 bases). CDR1 is SGHTA and CDR2 is FQGNSA in the germline V gene. The CDR3 is 14 amino acids. Trimming cost V 4 bases and J 4 bases, with 10 bases left between them. CDR3 sequence reads: CASSSGQSNEKLFF. In DNA form, the CDR3 reads TGTGCCAGCAGCTCCGGACAGAGTAATGAAAAACTGTTTTTT.

This clonotype showed up just a few times. The chain carries TRBV5-1 and TRBJ2-5; D remains unclear. CDR3 length equals 14 residues. V was cut by 0 bases and J by 6 bases, with 12 bases left in between. CDR1 is SGHRS and CDR2 is YFSETQ in the germline V gene. CDR3 nucleotides: TGCGCCAGCAGCTTGGTGTCCGCCGACCAGACCCAGTACTTC. It encodes CASSLVSADQTQYF.

The V call is TRBV2, the J call TRBJ1-5; D gene ambiguous. V was trimmed by 3 bases and J by 3 bases, leaving 6 bases between them. CDR1 SNHLY and CDR2 FYNNEI come from the germline V gene. This CDR3 is built from 13 residues. The CDR3 DNA reads as TGTGCCAGCAGTGACGGGGTCAATCAGCCCCAGCATTTT. Protein: CASSDGVNQPQHF.

This clonotype has just a few counts. The chain combines TRBV4-2 with TRBJ1-1; no definite D call. Germline V gene sequence: CDR1 LGHNA, CDR2 YNFKEQ. Trimming left V 1 base short and J 2 bases short, with 8 bases between. The CDR3 is 14 residues long. This CDR3 reads CASSQGAVNTEAFF. In DNA, the CDR3 is TGTGCCAGCAGCCAAGGAGCGGTAAACACTGAAGCTTTCTTT.

V is TRBV6-6 and J is TRBJ1-2; 7 nucleotides agree with TRBD1. The CDR3 consists of 14 residues. The J segment lost 3 bases and the V segment lost 0 bases, leaving 1 base of the junction unmatched. The germline V gene encodes CDR1 MNHNY and CDR2 SVGAGI (reference sequence). The CDR3 region has the DNA TGTGCCAGCAGTTACTCACAGGGGTACTATGGCTACACCTTC. It yields the protein CASSYSQGYYGYTF.

The V and J genes are TRBV7-2 and TRBJ2-4; D tentatively reads TRBD1 or TRBD2 (6 bases each). Germline CDR1 and CDR2: SGHTA and FQGNSA. The length of the CDR3 is 15 residues. V lost 8 bases and J 1 base, leaving 15 bases between the germline ends. CDR3 region: CASPQRGLAKNIQYF. The CDR3 DNA follows: TGTGCCAGCCCTCAACGGGGGCTGGCCAAAAACATTCAGTACTTC.